This entry is about one T cell receptor (beta chain). Its specific antigen is unknown. Base qualities are not recorded, but no much larger clone differs from it by a single base. The source of the sample is a study of Ad26.COV2.S vaccination and SARS-CoV-2 variants (dated by TCRdb to about 2021). At the level of the whole study: Vaccine-arm donors came from COV1001, a multicentre, randomized, double-blind, placebo-controlled phase I-IIa trial of Ad26.COV2.S in healthy adults. TCRbeta repertoire sequencing was used to assess the specificity and breadth of SARS-CoV-2-reactive T cell receptors after Ad26.COV2.S vaccination. Participants in the trial were split at random into five groups of five each, receiving low-dose or high-dose Ad26.COV2.S once or twice, or else placebo on both occasions. Investigators remained blinded to trial group allocation during experiments and outcome assessment. Dosing of Ad26.COV2.S was intramuscular, at either 5x10^10 or 1x10^11 viral particles, delivered as one shot or as two shots spaced 56 days apart. A total of roughly 32 samples were included in the TCR-sequenced set, comprising around 19 Ad26.COV2.S vaccine recipients, 5 placebo recipients and 8 SARS-CoV-2 convalescent individuals.

Paper-wide results and their limitations: After vaccination, substantial breadth of spike-specific CD8+ and CD4+ T cell responses was reported. The authors noted that total T cell responses may have been underestimated by the TCR breadth and depth analyses. Higher spike-specific TCR breadth was observed in Ad26.COV2.S recipients than in placebo recipients (P = 0.0014). The study lacked the statistical power to compare responses across vaccine doses or regimens. Vaccine and placebo recipients had comparable non-spike TCR breadth, which fits with the vaccine containing only spike.

Taken with the paper, the label for treatment or condition translates to: some 20 received Ad26.COV2.S at low or high dose, single or two shots; roughly 5 received placebo; per-sample allocation not given. Repertoires of vaccine and placebo recipients were sequenced from samples collected on day 63 after the first injection. Cohort 1b enrolled 20 to 30 adults aged 18-55 years at a single site in Boston, USA, between 29 July and 7 August 2020. As a vaccine, Ad26.COV2.S was a replication-incompetent adenovirus type 26 vector that expressed a prefusion-stabilized SARS-CoV-2 spike protein derived from the original Wuhan strain. CDR1 and CDR2 were assigned from the germline V gene (reference sequence) as LNHDA and SQIVND. The trim is 3 bases for V and 0 bases for J, with a gap of 7 bases between the germline ends. The CDR3 spans 14 residues, from the cysteine through the phenylalanine. The CDR3 DNA has 42 bases and is translated from base 1.

The immunoSEQ Assay was used to sequence TCRbeta CDR3 regions. After extraction, genomic DNA underwent amplification by bias-controlled multiplex PCR, followed by high-throughput sequencing. The original pipeline was this. Collapsing and filtering of sequences were performed to quantify the absolute abundance of each unique TCRbeta CDR3 region. T cell fraction was estimated by normalizing TCRbeta template counts to usable DNA, which was measured by amplifying reference genes present in all nucleated cells. Repertoire TCRs were annotated as SARS-CoV-2-specific by exact matching of V gene, CDR3 amino acid sequence and J gene to a known reactive TCR set. The reference SARS-CoV-2 TCR set was derived from MIRA and filtered for enrichment in COVID-19-positive ImmuneCODE repertoires, a step that removed public or cross-reactive TCRs. Using the MIRA antigens, annotated TCRs were further analysed by specific ORF or by position within an ORF. Breadth was defined as the number of annotated unique rearrangements divided by the total number of unique productive rearrangements, and depth was defined as the summed frequency of the annotated unique rearrangements. Two-sided Wilcoxon rank-sum tests were applied when comparing TCR breadth between groups. TCRdb took this table from immuneACCESS and kept in-frame rearrangements with V and J called. Such tables lack part of the clones; where checked against another copy, unresolved V genes explain under half of the gap, and the rest is unexplained. The DNA was the basis for D and trimming; V, J and clone size are from that table. Recorded for this sample are some 460,000 clones; 80% to 90% of them occurred a single time. The top ten hold 1.5% to 2% of the sample.

The TCR comes from a person aged 18-60 years who received the Ad26.COV2.S COVID-19 vaccine or a placebo. The chain uses TRBV19 and TRBJ2-3; no confident D gene assignment can be made. The material was peripheral blood, obtained in a trial of Ad26.COV2.S vaccine versus placebo. The CDR3 protein: CASSIMLSTDTQYF. The nucleotides read TGTGCCAGTAGTATCATGCTGAGCACAGATACGCAGTATTTT.